This record covers a single TCR beta chain. Antigen unknown. This record belongs to a study of blood T cells in healthy people across ages. Study at large: Capture via template switching afforded approximately one barcoded beta molecule per two T cells.

Study-wide results and limits: In older individuals, TCR beta diversity per million T cells was lower, falling roughly linearly with age.

Germline V gives CDR1 DFQATT, CDR2 SNEGSKA (reference sequence). V lost 3 bases, J lost 6 bases, and 21 bases lay in between. The CDR3 loop spans 15 amino acids. Then a second PCR, running about 7 to 11 cycles, was carried out with a sample-barcoded 5' primer and a J-beta primer mix. TCRdb passed the 5' RACE reads through MiXCR, listing each CDR3 protein once. The sample has approximately 900,000 distinct CDR3 sequences, 25% to 30% seen once. These sequences were also reported in another study, on T cells of mothers and their children. That publication notes: The output of TCR recombination is shaped by thymic selection similarly in related and unrelated pairs.

Sequencing was carried out using blood. The chain has TRBV20-1 and TRBJ2-7, with D possibly TRBD2 on 5 matching bases. This TCR was recovered from a woman aged 40-49 years in good health. CDR3 sequence (DNA): TGCAGTGCTAGGCGAGGGTCTCCCGGCCGGCGCGAGCAGTACTTC. Protein: CSARRGSPGRREQYF.